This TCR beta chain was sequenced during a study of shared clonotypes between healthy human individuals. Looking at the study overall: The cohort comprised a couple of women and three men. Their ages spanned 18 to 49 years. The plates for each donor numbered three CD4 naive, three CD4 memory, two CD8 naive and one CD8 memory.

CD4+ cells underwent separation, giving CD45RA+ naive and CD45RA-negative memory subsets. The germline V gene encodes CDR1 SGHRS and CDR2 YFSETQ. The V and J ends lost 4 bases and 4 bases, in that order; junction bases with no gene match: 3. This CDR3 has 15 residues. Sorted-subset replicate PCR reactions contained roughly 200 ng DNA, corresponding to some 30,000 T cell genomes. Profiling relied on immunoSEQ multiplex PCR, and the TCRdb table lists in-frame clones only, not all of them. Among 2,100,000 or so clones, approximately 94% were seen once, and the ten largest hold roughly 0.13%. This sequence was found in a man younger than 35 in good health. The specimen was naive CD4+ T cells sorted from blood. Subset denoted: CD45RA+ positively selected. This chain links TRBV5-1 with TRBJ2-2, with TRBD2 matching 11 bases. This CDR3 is CASSPTSGTTGELFF. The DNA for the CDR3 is TGCGCCAGCAGCCCGACTAGCGGGACCACCGGGGAGCTGTTTTTT.